These 13 T cell receptor beta chains were sequenced from one sample in a study of human T cells and chemical hapten exposure. Using its own MiXCR run on the RACE reads, TCRdb lists one record per CDR3 protein. The sample comprises about 100,000 distinct CDR3 sequences, approximately 10% of which are singletons, and under 4.5% rests with the top ten. Time point: patch test 1, 2 weeks after DPC sensitization. Treatment given: therapeutic diphenylcyclopropenone sensitization with weekly scalp DPC. The sample here was whole blood, taken in connection with sensitization to the hapten diphenylcyclopropenone (DPC). The receptors stem from a woman aged 40-49 years with alopecia areata. Some clones in this sample may be carry-over from other donors' samples.

The chain employs TRBV4-2 and TRBJ1-1; tentative D call: TRBD1 (5 bases). The CDR3 has 14 residues. Germline V gene lookup returns CDR1 LGHNA and CDR2 YNFKEQ. Trimming took off 0 bases at V and 6 bases at J, with 11 bases between the two ends. This CDR3 is CASSQDAGGAEAFF. For the CDR3, the DNA is TGTGCCAGCAGCCAAGACGCGGGGGGTGCTGAAGCTTTCTTT.

This clonotype was counted many times. This chain links TRBV27 with TRBJ1-2; D may be TRBD1 (5 bases). The V end lost 6 bases, the J end lost 3 bases, and 14 bases lay between the germline ends. This CDR3 region has 14 residues. Per germline, CDR1 MNHEY and CDR2 SMNVEV (reference sequence). The CDR3 sequence is CASRKGRSYYGYTF. CDR3 nucleotide sequence: TGTGCCAGCAGAAAGGGGAGGAGCTACTATGGCTACACCTTC.

The chain has TRBV25-1 and TRBJ2-2; D perhaps matches TRBD2 (6 bases). Germline CDR1 and CDR2: MGHDK and SYGVNS. V dropped 0 bases and J dropped 4 bases, with 9 bases sitting between them. The CDR3 extends over 15 amino acids. CDR3: CASSEYGGGTGELFF. The CDR3 region has the DNA TGTGCCAGCAGTGAATACGGGGGTGGCACCGGGGAGCTGTTTTTT.

About this clonotype: Possible read error: a much larger clone is one base away. The J gene is TRBJ1-2, the V gene TRBV27; tentative D call: TRBD1 (6 bases). V lost 6 bases and J 4 bases, leaving 12 bases between the germline ends. This CDR3 spans 13 amino acids. Germline CDR1 MNHEY, CDR2 SMNVEV (reference sequence). CDR3 nucleotide sequence: TGTGCCAGCAGCCCAGGACAGTTCTATGGCTACACCTTC. The encoded protein is CASSPGQFYGYTF.

The CDR3: CASSPKTGVALEQYF. CDR3 nucleotides: TGTGCCAGCAGTCCGAAGACAGGGGTGGCTCTCGAGCAGTACTTC. This rearrangement joins TRBV12-3 or TRBV12-4 to TRBJ2-7; 8 bases are shared with TRBD1. Trimming cost V 5 bases and J 6 bases; bases outside gene matches: 12. The CDR3 length is 15 residues.

This clonotype appeared many times. This chain connects TRBV3-1 to TRBJ2-2; possibly TRBD1 or TRBD2 for D (5 bases each). The V and J ends lost 5 bases and 6 bases respectively, with 16 bases between them. This CDR3 has 15 amino acids. CDR1 and CDR2 (germline): LGHDT, YNNKEL (reference sequence). The CDR3 nucleotides read TGTGCCAGCAGCTACCGGGACCCCTCGTCCGGGGAGCTGTTTTTT. It yields the protein CASSYRDPSSGELFF.

This clonotype was picked up many times. This chain connects TRBV12-5 to TRBJ1-1; the match to TRBD1 covers 7 bases. Germline V gene sequence: CDR1 LGHNT, CDR2 FRNRAP. J gave up 0 bases and V 5 bases, and 3 bases lay outside the gene matches. This CDR3 contains 14 residues. CDR3 bases: TGTGCTAGTGGTATGGGACAGATGAACACTGAAGCTTTCTTT. Translation gives CASGMGQMNTEAFF.

At least ten counts were recorded for this clonotype. The chain employs TRBV6-2 or TRBV6-3 and TRBJ2-5; 8 bases fit TRBD2. Trimming at V came to 0 bases and at J to 4 bases, leaving 10 bases not matched to a gene. This CDR3 comprises 17 residues. Germline CDR1 reads MNHEY; CDR2 reads SVGEGT. CDR3 DNA: TGTGCCAGCAGTTACTCGGACGGGAGGGCCTACCCAGAGACCCAGTACTTC. It is translated as CASSYSDGRAYPETQYF.

V usage is TRBV7-2 and J usage is TRBJ2-3, with D perhaps TRBD1 or TRBD2 (5 bases each). CDR3 length: 16 amino acids. V lost 2 bases and J lost 6, with 18 bases in between. The germline V gene has CDR1 SGHTA and CDR2 FQGNSA. CDR3 residues: CASSLYVGTPMDTQYF. DNA of the CDR3: TGTGCCAGCAGCTTATATGTCGGGACCCCTATGGATACGCAGTATTTT. Together with reference TRBV7-2 and TRBJ2-3, the CDR3 gives the full variable domain: GAGVSQSPSNKVTEKGKDVELRCDPISGHTALYWYRQSLGQGLEFLIYFQGNSAPDKSGLPSDRFSAERTGGSVSTLTIQRTQQEDSAVYLCASSLYVGTPMDTQYFGPGTRLTVL.

As for this clonotype: This sequence may be a read error, since a much larger clone differs from it by one base. The gene calls are TRBV29-1 and TRBJ2-1, with unresolved D. Per germline, CDR1 SQVTM and CDR2 ANQGSEA. The germline V and J ends were trimmed by 0 bases and 5 bases, with 2 bases remaining between them. The CDR3 length is 11 residues. CDR3 residues: CSVEENNEQFF. CDR3 nucleotide sequence: TGCAGCGTTGAAGAGAACAATGAGCAGTTCTTC.

This clonotype has at least ten counts. The chain links TRBV7-2 to TRBJ2-3, with D maybe TRBD2 (5 bases). CDR1 SGHTA and CDR2 FQGNSA come from the germline V gene. This CDR3 has 14 amino acids. Deletions cut 2 bases from V and 6 bases from J, with 12 bases between. DNA of the CDR3: TGTGCCAGCAGCTTACAGGACCGCGGGGATACGCAGTATTTT. This sequence encodes CASSLQDRGDTQYF. Full variable domain (outside the CDR3, taken from reference TRBV7-2 and TRBJ2-3): GAGVSQSPSNKVTEKGKDVELRCDPISGHTALYWYRQSLGQGLEFLIYFQGNSAPDKSGLPSDRFSAERTGGSVSTLTIQRTQQEDSAVYLCASSLQDRGDTQYFGPGTRLTVL.

Only one count was recorded for this clonotype. This may stem from a read error, because a much larger clone lies one nucleotide away. This rearrangement joins TRBV15 to TRBJ2-3, with D possibly matching TRBD2 (5 bases). The CDR3 extends over 15 amino acids. Germline-derived CDR1 and CDR2 are LNHNV and YYDKDF (reference sequence). Trimming stripped 5 bases from V and 2 bases from J, with 14 bases between. The CDR3 DNA reads TGTGCCACCAGCGGGAGCGGTGTGAACACAGATACGCAGTATTTT. It codes for CATSGSGVNTDTQYF.

This clonotype was detected many times. The chain is built from TRBV20-1 and TRBJ2-7, with D possibly TRBD1 on 5 matching bases. V lost 1 base, J lost 5 bases, and 9 bases lay in between. The length of the CDR3 is 12 residues. Germline V gene sequence: CDR1 DFQATT, CDR2 SNEGSKA (reference sequence). The CDR3 region is CSARALRDEQYF. CDR3 coding DNA: TGCAGTGCTAGAGCCCTCAGGGACGAGCAGTACTTC.